The entry below gives a single T cell receptor (beta chain) sequence along with its context. Its cognate antigen has yet to be identified. Base qualities are not recorded, but no much larger clone differs from it by a single base. This record belongs to a study of post-analysis software for immune sequencing data (dated by TCRdb to between 2015 and 2016). In the study overall: The recorded disease courses included relapsing-remitting, secondary progressive and progressive-relapsing multiple sclerosis, and some patients had no subtype annotation. A subset of samples was prepared in parallel using single-end sample barcoding, then pooled and co-amplified after Illumina adapter ligation. The patient repertoires were set against about eleven previously published healthy control repertoires from donors whose ages ranged from about 6 to 25 years.

To demonstrate the VDJtools post-analysis software, the study profiled TCR beta repertoires from the peripheral blood of around 13 young patients with multiple sclerosis. The patients with multiple sclerosis were children and adolescents between roughly 6 and 15 years of age. As encoded in the germline V gene, CDR1 is SGHRS while CDR2 is YFSETQ. The CDR3 starts with the cysteine, ends with the phenylalanine, and has 14 residues. Only CDR3 DNA is held: 42 bases, read in frame from base 1. Study-wide findings and limitations: Roughly 5 TRBV segments, including TRBV5-6, TRBV5-1 and TRBV20-1, were significantly more frequent in patients than controls. The multiple sclerosis patient group was slightly younger than the control group. Direct clustering with F measure showed strong co-clustering of samples prepared in the same batch, prompting a batch-effect correction. Normalized Chao1 diversity was significantly lower in multiple sclerosis patients than controls, suggesting substantial peripheral T-cell clonal expansion.

The library was made by PCR. The run used an Illumina HiSeq 2500. To reduce PCR and sequencing biases, unique molecular identifiers were built into the TCR beta cDNA libraries. Every 1 to 10 million input T cells yielded roughly 500,000 cDNA molecules, meaning each molecule approximated one T cell. The same protocol used for the earlier healthy control dataset was applied to prepare and sequence the patient libraries. Within a given batch, samples were prepared together, multiplexed and sequenced on the same HiSeq lane. Concerning the study's data processing: Raw barcoded reads were processed with MIGEC, and single-read molecular identifier groups were discarded before consensus assembly and CDR3 extraction. VDJtools was used for post-analysis of the clonotype tables, and diversity was normalized by down-sampling every dataset to the size of the smallest sample. In repertoire overlap clustering, CDR3 amino acid sequences, but not nucleotide sequences, were matched to correct batch-related cross-sample contamination. The public reads were reprocessed in TCRdb via fastp at Q25 and MiXCR, keeping in-frame beta chains. Under each unique CDR3 protein, matching rows form one entry showing the most common genes and DNA. The V and J calls come from TCRdb's annotation, not from the publication. The sample table shows about 540,000 distinct CDR3 sequences, and around a third are seen once. 4.5% to 7.5% of the sample goes to the ten largest clones.

Recombination connected TRBV5-1 to TRBJ2-1; TRBD1 matches 9 bases in the middle. The tail of the sequence fits TRBJ2-7 better, so the J call may be wrong. Source material: blood. This clonotype was obtained from a girl under 18 with multiple sclerosis. CDR3 loop: CASSPGQGYNEQYF. The nucleotide sequence reads as follows: TGCGCCAGCAGCCCGGGACAGGGTTACAATGAGCAGTACTTC.